Following are 21 T cell receptor beta chains from one sample sequenced in a study of blood T cell repertoires in COVID-19. Profiled with immunoSEQ multiplex PCR; TCRdb holds only in-frame clones, not every one. The repertoire has about 170,000 clones, around 85% of them found once; the top ten carry 6.9%. Sequencing was carried out using peripheral blood. The receptor source for this set is a man older than 75 with COVID-19, enrolled during active disease.

The chain has TRBV7-9 and TRBJ1-1; weak D call: TRBD1 (5 bases). Trimming pared 1 base from V and 5 bases from J, leaving 23 bases between. CDR1 and CDR2 from the germline V gene are SEHNR and FQNEAQ (reference sequence). The CDR3 runs to 18 residues. The CDR3 spells CASSLGVGQGKGRTEAFF. CDR3 nucleotide sequence: TGTGCCAGCAGCTTAGGTGTCGGGCAGGGTAAAGGGAGGACTGAAGCTTTCTTT. Together with reference TRBV7-9 and TRBJ1-1, the CDR3 gives the full variable domain: DTGVSQNPRHKITKRGQNVTFRCDPISEHNRLYWYRQTLGQGPEFLTYFQNEAQLEKSRLLSDRFSAERPKGSFSTLEIQRTEQGDSAMYLCASSLGVGQGKGRTEAFFGQGTRLTVV.

V is TRBV10-3 and J is TRBJ1-2; TRBD1 agrees at 9 bases. There are 14 residues in the CDR3. Germline CDR1 ENHRY, CDR2 SYGVKD. The V and J ends lost 6 bases and 7 bases, in that order; junction bases with no gene match: 9. CDR3 nucleotides: TGTGCCATCAGAAAGTCGGGACAGGGACCTGGCTACACCTTC. It yields the protein CAIRKSGQGPGYTF.

This clone has only one observation. The chain has TRBV4-3 and TRBJ2-1; 9 nucleotides align to TRBD2. This CDR3 has 16 amino acids. Unmatched junction bases numbered 8, after V lost 6 bases and J lost 2 bases. CDR1 and CDR2 (germline): LGHNA, YSLEER. The CDR3 DNA reads as TGCGCCAGCAGACAGACGACTAGCGGTCCCTACAATGAGCAGTTCTTC. Protein sequence: CASRQTTSGPYNEQFF.

V usage is TRBV18 and J usage is TRBJ1-2; 10 bases fit TRBD1. V gave up 6 bases and J gave up 8 bases; unmatched junction bases: 15. Per germline, CDR1 KGHSH and CDR2 LQKENI. CDR3 size: 16 residues. The CDR3, as DNA: TGTGCCAGCTCGCCGCTACCCCCGGACAGGGGGGTAGGCTACACCTTC. Translating gives CASSPLPPDRGVGYTF.

This clone was observed once. V gene TRBV5-1 combines with J gene TRBJ1-1, with TRBD1 identical over 8 bases. This CDR3 comprises 17 residues. Germline values: CDR1 SGHRS, CDR2 YFSETQ. V was pared by 0 bases and J by 3 bases, with 10 bases of the junction left unmatched. This chain's CDR3 is CASSLAPKGQGDTEAFF. CDR3 nucleotides: TGCGCCAGCAGCTTGGCCCCTAAAGGACAGGGAGACACTGAAGCTTTCTTT.

This clone was detected only once. The gene calls are TRBV29-1 and TRBJ2-3; 7 bases match TRBD1. Germline CDR1 is SQVTM and CDR2 is ANQGSEA. This CDR3 has 16 amino acids. V shed 1 base and J 0 bases; nucleotides not matched to a gene: 7. The CDR3 spells CSVEGDSSTSTDTQYF. The CDR3 nucleotides are TGCAGCGTTGAAGGGGACAGTTCTACTAGCACAGATACGCAGTATTTT.

The chain joins TRBV6-1 to TRBJ1-5; D unresolved. Germline V gene lookup returns CDR1 MNHNS and CDR2 SASEGT. Trimming shortened V by 3 bases and J by 5 bases, and 8 bases separated the two germline ends. The CDR3 runs 13 residues. This chain's CDR3 is CASSDNRDQPQHF. For the CDR3, the DNA is TGTGCCAGCAGTGACAATAGAGATCAGCCCCAGCATTTT.

The V and J genes are TRBV5-5 and TRBJ2-2; the D gene is possibly TRBD1 (7 bases). This CDR3 is built from 15 residues. Trimming removed 1 base from V and 1 base from J, with 8 bases in between. The V gene's germline CDR1 is SGHKS and CDR2 YYEKEE (reference sequence). The CDR3 protein is CASSLQGGNTGELFF. The CDR3 nucleotides are TGTGCCAGCAGCTTGCAGGGGGGGAACACCGGGGAGCTGTTTTTT.

The chain has TRBV4-2 and TRBJ2-2, with D unclear. CDR3 size: 16 residues. Germline V gives CDR1 LGHNA, CDR2 YNFKEQ. The ends were cut back, 1 base at V and 4 bases at J, with 13 bases in the middle. CDR3 DNA: TGTGCCAGCAGCCAAGTTGTGGGCCTGAGCACCGGGGAGCTGTTTTTT. It is translated as CASSQVVGLSTGELFF.

This chain joins TRBV5-1 and TRBJ1-1; 11 bases are a match to TRBD1. The CDR3 loop spans 15 amino acids. Germline CDR1 and CDR2: SGHRS and YFSETQ. V shed 0 bases and J 4 bases; nucleotides not matched to a gene: 2. The CDR3: CASSLEGTGGTEAFF. The DNA for the CDR3 is TGCGCCAGCAGCTTGGAGGGGACAGGGGGCACTGAAGCTTTCTTT.

This clone was found once. V is TRBV19 and J is TRBJ1-2; 7 nucleotides align to TRBD1. Looked up from germline, CDR1 is LNHDA and CDR2 is SQIVND (reference sequence). The CDR3 runs 14 residues. Trimming at V came to 7 bases and at J to 8 bases, leaving 13 bases not matched to a gene. The CDR3 bases are TGTGCCAGTACTGTCAGGGACAGCGCCCGGGGCTACACCTTC. It is translated as CASTVRDSARGYTF. Using reference TRBV19 and TRBJ1-2 for the parts outside the CDR3, the full variable domain is DGGITQSPKYLFRKEGQNVTLSCEQNLNHDAMYWYRQDPGQGLRLIYYSQIVNDFQKGDIAEGYSVSREKKESFPLTVTSAQKNPTAFYLCASTVRDSARGYTFGSGTRLTVV.

The chain is built from TRBV13 and TRBJ2-3, with D perhaps TRBD2 (7 bases). The CDR3 is 16 amino acids. Germline V gives CDR1 PRHDT, CDR2 FYEKMQ (reference sequence). Trimming took off 8 bases at V and 0 bases at J, with 18 bases between the two ends. Here the CDR3 reads CASRAGAYASTDTQYF. CDR3 in DNA: TGTGCCAGCCGGGCGGGGGCCTACGCTAGCACAGATACGCAGTATTTT.

The chain employs TRBV5-6 and TRBJ2-1; weak D call: TRBD2 (6 bases). This CDR3 comprises 15 residues. Germline CDR1 reads SGHDT; CDR2 reads YYEEEE. Trimming pared 4 bases from V and 2 bases from J, leaving 13 bases between. CDR3 loop: CASSPIGSTYNEQFF. Written as DNA, the CDR3 is TGTGCCAGCAGCCCAATCGGGAGCACCTACAATGAGCAGTTCTTC.

The V and J genes are TRBV7-2 and TRBJ1-6; 7 positions agree with TRBD1. Looked up from germline, CDR1 is SGHTA and CDR2 is FQGNSA. The J segment lost 0 bases and the V segment lost 5 bases, leaving 4 bases of the junction unmatched. The CDR3 runs 16 residues. CDR3 nucleotides: TGTGCCAGCAGCCTGACAGGGAGCTCCTATAATTCACCCCTCCACTTT. This sequence encodes CASSLTGSSYNSPLHF. Full variable domain (remainder filled in from reference TRBV7-2 and TRBJ1-6): GAGVSQSPSNKVTEKGKDVELRCDPISGHTALYWYRQSLGQGLEFLIYFQGNSAPDKSGLPSDRFSAERTGGSVSTLTIQRTQQEDSAVYLCASSLTGSSYNSPLHFGNGTRLTVT.

V is TRBV11-2 and J is TRBJ2-7, with TRBD1 matching over 7 bases. The V segment lost 0 bases and the J segment 0 bases; nucleotides outside the gene matches: 2. CDR1 is SGHAT, CDR2 FQNNGV, per germline. CDR3 length: 15 amino acids. The DNA of the CDR3 is TGTGCCAGCAGCTTAGAAGGGACAGCCTCCTACGAGCAGTACTTC. Its protein product is CASSLEGTASYEQYF. Drawing the rest from reference TRBV11-2 and TRBJ2-7, the complete variable domain is EAGVAQSPRYKIIEKRQSVAFWCNPISGHATLYWYQQILGQGPKLLIQFQNNGVVDDSQLPKDRFSAERLKGVDSTLKIQPAKLEDSAVYLCASSLEGTASYEQYFGPGTRLTVT.

This chain links TRBV15 with TRBJ2-5; D possibly corresponds to TRBD2 (6 bases). In germline, CDR1 is LNHNV, CDR2 YYDKDF (reference sequence). With 1 base removed from V and 6 bases from J, the gap between germline ends came to 15 bases. There are 15 residues in the CDR3. Written as DNA, the CDR3 is TGTGCCACCAGCAGAGGGGGGACTCCTGTTCAGACCCAGTACTTC. It encodes CATSRGGTPVQTQYF.

The CDR3 protein is CASSLEIRGTSRFF. CDR3 in DNA: TGTGCCAGCAGCTTGGAAATCCGGGGTACTTCTCGGTTCTTC. The chain employs TRBV5-4 and TRBJ2-1; TRBD2 might be the D (5 bases). This CDR3 has 14 residues. V was pared by 0 bases and J by 15 bases, with 19 bases between. The germline V gene has CDR1 SGHNT and CDR2 YYREEE (reference sequence).

V gene TRBV19 combines with J gene TRBJ2-1; 9 nucleotides agree with TRBD2. V was pared by 7 bases and J by 9 bases, with 13 bases of the junction left unmatched. The CDR3 runs to 15 residues. Germline V gene lookup returns CDR1 LNHDA and CDR2 SQIVND (reference sequence). The chain's CDR3 is CASTFLAGASGEQFF. The CDR3 coding sequence is TGTGCCAGTACCTTCTTAGCGGGGGCCAGCGGTGAGCAGTTCTTC.

CDR3 in DNA: TGTGCCAGCAGTTTATCTGCGGGGGCTAGCAATCAGCCCCAGCATTTT. Protein sequence: CASSLSAGASNQPQHF. The genes are TRBV28 and TRBJ1-5; perhaps TRBD1 as D (6 bases). The germline V and J ends were trimmed by 1 base and 0 bases, with 10 bases remaining between them. CDR1 is MDHEN and CDR2 is SYDVKM in the germline V gene. The CDR3 is 16 amino acids.

J is TRBJ1-1 and V is TRBV5-8; unclear D gene. Trimming removed 6 bases from V and 7 bases from J, with 22 bases in between. CDR3 length: 15 residues. CDR1 SGHTS and CDR2 YDEGEE come from the germline V gene. The CDR3 loop is CASNPGSAFRFEAFF. The CDR3 DNA follows: TGTGCCAGCAACCCCGGCAGCGCCTTTCGGTTTGAAGCTTTCTTT.

The CDR3 reads CASSDPRGAGGRETQYF. Here the CDR3 DNA reads TGTGCCAGCAGTGATCCCCGGGGAGCGGGGGGCCGGGAGACCCAGTACTTC. The chain recombines TRBV6-1 with TRBJ2-5, with TRBD2 matching over 9 bases. In germline, CDR1 is MNHNS, CDR2 SASEGT. This CDR3 comprises 17 residues. The V gene end was trimmed by 3 bases and the J gene end by 5 bases; junction bases not matched to a gene: 13.